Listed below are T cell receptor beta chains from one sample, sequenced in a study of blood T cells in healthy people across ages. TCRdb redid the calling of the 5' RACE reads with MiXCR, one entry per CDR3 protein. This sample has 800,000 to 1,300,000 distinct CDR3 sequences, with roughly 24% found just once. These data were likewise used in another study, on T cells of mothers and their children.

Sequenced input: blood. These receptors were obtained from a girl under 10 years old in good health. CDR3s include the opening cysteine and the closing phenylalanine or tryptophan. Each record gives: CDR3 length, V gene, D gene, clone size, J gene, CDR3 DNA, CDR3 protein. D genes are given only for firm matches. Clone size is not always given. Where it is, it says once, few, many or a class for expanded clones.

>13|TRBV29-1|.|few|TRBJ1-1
TGCAGCGTTGAGGTGGGTGAGAACACTGAAGCTTTCTTT
CSVEVGENTEAFF
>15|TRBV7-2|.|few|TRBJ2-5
TGTGCCAGCAGCTTAGACCGGGCCCGATGGGAGACCCAGTACTTC
CASSLDRARWETQYF
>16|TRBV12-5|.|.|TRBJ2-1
TGTGCTAGTGGTTCGGGAGGACAGAAAACCTACAATGAGCAGTTCTTC
CASGSGGQKTYNEQFF
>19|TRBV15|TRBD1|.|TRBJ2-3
TGTGCCACCAGCAGACCTGACAGGGAACAAACCCAGGGCACAGATACGCAGTATTTT
CATSRPDREQTQGTDTQYF
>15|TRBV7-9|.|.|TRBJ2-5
TGTGCCAGCGGCCGAACGGCGGATATGGGAGAGACCCAGTACTTC
CASGRTADMGETQYF
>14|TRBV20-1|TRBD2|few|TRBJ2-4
TGCAGTGCTGGGGAGGGACTGGCGGAAAACATTCAGTACTTC
CSAGEGLAENIQYF
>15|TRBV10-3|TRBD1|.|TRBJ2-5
TGTGCCATCAGTTGGACAGGGGCCAGCCCTGGGGAGCAGTACTTC
CAISWTGASPGEQYF
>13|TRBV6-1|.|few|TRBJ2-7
TGTGCCACCCGGTTCTCGGCGCCCTGGGAGCAGTACTTC
CATRFSAPWEQYF
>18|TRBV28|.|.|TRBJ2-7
TGTGCCAGCAGTAATTTAGATCGGACACCTCTGAGCTCCTACGAGCAGTACTTC
CASSNLDRTPLSSYEQYF
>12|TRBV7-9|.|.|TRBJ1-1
TGTGCCAGCAGCCCCACGGTGGTGGAAGCTTTCTTT
CASSPTVVEAFF
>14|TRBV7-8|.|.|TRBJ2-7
TGTGCCACGGTCTGGGCGGGCAGGGAGGACGAGCAGTACTTC
CATVWAGREDEQYF
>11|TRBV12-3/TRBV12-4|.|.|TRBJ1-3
TGTGCCAGCAGCTCCGGGTACACCATATATTTT
CASSSGYTIYF
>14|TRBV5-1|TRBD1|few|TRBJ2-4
TGCGCCAGCAGCTCCGGGACAGCTAAAAACATTCAGTACTTC
CASSSGTAKNIQYF
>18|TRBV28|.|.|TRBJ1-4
TGTGCCAGCAGTCTGGGGACAACCATGTATGCAACTAATGAAAAACTGTTTTTT
CASSLGTTMYATNEKLFF
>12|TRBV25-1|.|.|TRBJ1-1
TGTGCCAGCAGTGAATCAAGTATGAGAGCTTTCTTT
CASSESSMRAFF
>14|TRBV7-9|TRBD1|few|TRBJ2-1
TGTGCCAGCAGCTACTCCGGGACAGCGAATGAGCAGTTCTTC
CASSYSGTANEQFF
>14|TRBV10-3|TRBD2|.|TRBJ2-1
TGTGCCATCAGTCTTAGCGGGGCCTACAATGAGCAGTTCTTC
CAISLSGAYNEQFF
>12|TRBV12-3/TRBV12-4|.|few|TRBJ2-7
.
CASSSSNYEQYF
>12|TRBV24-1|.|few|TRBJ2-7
TGTGCCACCAGTGATTTTAGAGGCGAGCAGTACTTC
CATSDFRGEQYF
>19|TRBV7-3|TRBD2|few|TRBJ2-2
TGTGCCAGCAGCTCCACCGGGACTAGCGGGAGATCTCCCCCCGGGGAGCTGTTTTTT
CASSSTGTSGRSPPGELFF
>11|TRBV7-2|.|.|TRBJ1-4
TGTGCCAGCAGCTTAGCGGGAAAACTGTTTTTT
CASSLAGKLFF
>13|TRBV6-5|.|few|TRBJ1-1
TGTGCCAGCAGACCTGACGGCGGAACTGAAGCTTTCTTT
CASRPDGGTEAFF
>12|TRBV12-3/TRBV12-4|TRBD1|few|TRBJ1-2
TGTGCCAGCACCCAGGGGGGGAGAGACTACACCTTC
CASTQGGRDYTF
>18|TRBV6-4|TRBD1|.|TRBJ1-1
TGTGCCAGCAGTATCAACCTGGGACAGGGGGCGCCAGGGCCTGAAGCTTTCTTT
CASSINLGQGAPGPEAFF
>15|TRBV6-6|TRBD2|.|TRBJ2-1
TGTGCCAGCAGTTACCGAGGGACTAAATCCAATGAGCAGTTCTTC
CASSYRGTKSNEQFF
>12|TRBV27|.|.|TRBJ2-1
TGTGCCACCCGGAGATCCCACAATGAGCAGTTCTTC
CATRRSHNEQFF
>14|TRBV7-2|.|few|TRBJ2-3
TGTGCCAGCAGCTTAGTAGACGACACAGATACGCAGTATTTT
CASSLVDDTDTQYF
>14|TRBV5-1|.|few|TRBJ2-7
TGCGCCAGCAGCTTTGGACAGTCAACCTACGAGCAGTACTTC
CASSFGQSTYEQYF
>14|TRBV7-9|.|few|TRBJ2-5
TGTGCCAGCAGCCAACCCCTAAGGGACGAGACCCAGTACTTC
CASSQPLRDETQYF
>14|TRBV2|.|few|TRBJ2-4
TGTGCCAGCAGTGGGGCCCCAGGGAGAGACATTCAGTACTTC
CASSGAPGRDIQYF
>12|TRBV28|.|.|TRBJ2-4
TGTGCCAGCGCCTACAGCGATAACATTCAGTACTTC
CASAYSDNIQYF
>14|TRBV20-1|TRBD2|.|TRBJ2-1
TGCAGTGCTACTCGGACTAGCGGGGGGAATGAGCAGTTCTTC
CSATRTSGGNEQFF
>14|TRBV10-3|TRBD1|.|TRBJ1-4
TGTGCCAGTCGAGCGGGACAGTTTAATGAAAAACTGTTTTTT
CASRAGQFNEKLFF
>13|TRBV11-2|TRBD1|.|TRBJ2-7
TGTGCCAGCACCACGGGACAGACCTACGAGCAGTACTTC
CASTTGQTYEQYF
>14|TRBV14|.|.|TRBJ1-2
TGTGCCAGCAGCCAAGACGCCGCGGGGTTCAACTACACCTTC
CASSQDAAGFNYTF
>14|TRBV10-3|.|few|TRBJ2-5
TGTGCCATCAGTGGGGGTCTGTCGCAAGAGACCCAGTACTTC
CAISGGLSQETQYF
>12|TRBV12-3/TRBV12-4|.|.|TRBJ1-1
TGTGCCAGCAGTTTTTTACGGTCTGAAGCTTTCTTT
CASSFLRSEAFF
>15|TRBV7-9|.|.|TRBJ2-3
TGTGCCAGCAGCTCGGGCAGGGCTAGCACAGATACGCAGTATTTT
CASSSGRASTDTQYF
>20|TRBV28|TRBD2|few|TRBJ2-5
TGTGCCAGCAGTCCAACTACACCACTTCTAGCGGGAGGGCCCATAGAGACCCAGTACTTC
CASSPTTPLLAGGPIETQYF
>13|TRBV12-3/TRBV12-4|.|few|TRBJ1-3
TGTGCCAGCAGTCGTAGCTCTGGAAACACCGTATATTTT
CASSRSSGNTVYF
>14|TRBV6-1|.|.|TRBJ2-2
TGTGCCAGCAGTGAACCACAGGACACCGGGGAGCTGTTTTTT
CASSEPQDTGELFF
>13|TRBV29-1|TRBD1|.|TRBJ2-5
TGCAGCGTTATAGACAGGGGGAAAGAGACCCAGTACTTC
CSVIDRGKETQYF
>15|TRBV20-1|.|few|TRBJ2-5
TGCAGTGCTGGCAAACTAGGAGTCAGGCAAGAGACCCAGTACTTC
CSAGKLGVRQETQYF
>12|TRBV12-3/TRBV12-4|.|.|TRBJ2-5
TGTGCCAGCAGCCGTAACCCAGGGACCCAGTACTTC
CASSRNPGTQYF
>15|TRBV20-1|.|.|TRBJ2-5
TGCAGTGCTATAGACCAGGCGGGGTACCAAGAGACCCAGTACTTC
CSAIDQAGYQETQYF
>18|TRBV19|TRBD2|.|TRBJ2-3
TGTGCCAGTAGTATTGGGGGACTAGCGGGAAGATGGACAGATACGCAGTATTTT
CASSIGGLAGRWTDTQYF
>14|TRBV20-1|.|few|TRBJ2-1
TGCAGTGCTACGACGGACTCACCCTACAATGAGCAGTTCTTC
CSATTDSPYNEQFF
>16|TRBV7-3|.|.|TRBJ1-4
TGTGCCAGCAGCTTAAATGGTCCAGGGCGTAATGAACAACTGTTTTTT
CASSLNGPGRNEQLFF
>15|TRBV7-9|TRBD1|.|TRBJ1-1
TGTGCCAGCAGCTATACGACAGGGCCCGGGGCTGAAGCTTTCTTT
CASSYTTGPGAEAFF
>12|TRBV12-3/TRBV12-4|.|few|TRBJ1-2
TGTGCCTCCAGGTGGAGTGGGGATGGCTACACCTTC
CASRWSGDGYTF
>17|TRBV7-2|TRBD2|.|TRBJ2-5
TGTGCCAGCAGCTTAGATGGCCGACTAGCGGACCAAGAGACCCAGTACTTC
CASSLDGRLADQETQYF
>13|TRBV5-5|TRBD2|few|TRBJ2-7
TGTGCCAGCCGGGAGGGGTTTGGTATCGAGCAGTACTTC
CASREGFGIEQYF
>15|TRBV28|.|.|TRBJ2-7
TGTGCCAGCAGTTTAGAACTAGTGGGTAAACTCGAGCAGTACTTC
CASSLELVGKLEQYF